This T cell receptor beta chain was identified during a study of OX40 agonist ivuxolimab in advanced cancers. The CDR3 contains 15 residues. Trimming cost V 0 bases and J 6 bases, with 16 bases left between them. The V gene's germline CDR1 is SGDLS and CDR2 YYNGEE. The repertoire was sequenced with immunoSEQ multiplex PCR; TCRdb's copy has only in-frame clones and lacks some. Seen here are about 62,000 clones, roughly nine tenths observed once, and the top ten hold approximately 0.62%. The origin of this receptor is an adult with an advanced solid tumor such as melanoma, head and neck, liver or kidney cancer. The rearrangement links TRBV9 to TRBJ2-7, with no clear D. This sample comprised CD4+ or CD8+ T cells sorted from blood, obtained in a trial of the OX40 agonist ivuxolimab. Here the CDR3 reads CASSVVSLPLFEQYF. DNA of the CDR3: TGTGCCAGCAGCGTAGTGTCTCTCCCTCTCTTCGAGCAGTACTTC.